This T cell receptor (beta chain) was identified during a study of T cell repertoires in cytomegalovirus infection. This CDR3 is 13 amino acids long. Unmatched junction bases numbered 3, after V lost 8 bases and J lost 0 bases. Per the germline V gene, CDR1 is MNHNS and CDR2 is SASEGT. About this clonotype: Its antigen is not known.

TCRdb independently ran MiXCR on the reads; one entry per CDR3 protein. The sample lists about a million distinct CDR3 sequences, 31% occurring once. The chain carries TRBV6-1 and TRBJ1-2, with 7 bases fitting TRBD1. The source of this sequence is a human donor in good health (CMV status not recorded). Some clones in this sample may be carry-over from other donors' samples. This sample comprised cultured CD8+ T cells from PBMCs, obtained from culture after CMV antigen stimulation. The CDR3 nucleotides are TGTGCCAGCGGGGACAGAACTAACTATGGCTACACCTTC. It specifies CASGDRTNYGYTF.